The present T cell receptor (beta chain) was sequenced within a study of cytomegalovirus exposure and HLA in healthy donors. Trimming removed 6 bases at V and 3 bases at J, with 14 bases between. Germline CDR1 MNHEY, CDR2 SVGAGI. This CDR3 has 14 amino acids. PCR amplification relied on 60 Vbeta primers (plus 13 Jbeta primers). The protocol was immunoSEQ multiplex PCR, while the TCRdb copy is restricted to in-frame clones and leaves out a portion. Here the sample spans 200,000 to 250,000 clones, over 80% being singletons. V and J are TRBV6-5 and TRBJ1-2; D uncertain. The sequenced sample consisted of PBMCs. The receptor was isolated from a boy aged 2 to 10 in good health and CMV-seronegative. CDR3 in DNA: TGTGCCAGCAGCCGATCGACTGACTACTATGGCTACACCTTC. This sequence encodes CASSRSTDYYGYTF.